Following are 30 T cell receptor beta chains from one sample sequenced in a study of blood T cell repertoires in COVID-19. Profiling relied on immunoSEQ multiplex PCR, and the TCRdb table lists in-frame clones only, not all of them. The repertoire consists of some 490,000 clones, with 88% occurring once and the leading ten covering just over 8%. The sample comprised PBMCs or T cells enriched from blood (not recorded which). All receptors derive from a woman in her sixties who had recovered from COVID-19.

The chain carries TRBV15 and TRBJ2-7, with D possibly matching TRBD1 (6 bases). The CDR3 contains 14 residues. The V gene's germline CDR1 is LNHNV and CDR2 YYDKDF (reference sequence). Trimming cost V 8 bases and J 2 bases, with 16 bases left between them. The CDR3 DNA is TGTGCCACCCAAGGGACAATCACGACCTACGAGCAGTACGTC. It codes for CATQGTITTYEQYV.

The chain has TRBV19 and TRBJ2-1, with 13 bases aligning to TRBD2. Unmatched junction bases numbered 0, after V lost 3 bases and J lost 4 bases. The CDR3 totals 15 residues. Germline loops: CDR1 LNHDA, CDR2 SQIVND (reference sequence). CDR3 DNA: TGTGCCAGTAGTATGGGACTAGCGGGGTACAATGAGCAGTTCTTC. Translating gives CASSMGLAGYNEQFF.

J is TRBJ1-4 and V is TRBV9, with D perhaps TRBD1 (5 bases). Germline-derived CDR1 and CDR2 are SGDLS and YYNGEE. The CDR3 is 15 residues long. Trimming removed 0 bases from V and 11 bases from J, with 17 bases in between. The CDR3 here is CASSVDPDEAGKLFF. The CDR3 DNA follows: TGTGCCAGCAGCGTAGACCCCGACGAGGCAGGGAAACTGTTTTTT.

V and J are TRBV6-4 and TRBJ1-1; 7 bases are a match to TRBD1. Germline V lookup: CDR1 MRHNA, CDR2 SNTAGT. V was clipped by 3 bases and J by 6 bases; unmatched bases: 4. The CDR3 loop spans 13 amino acids. CDR3 coding DNA: TGTGCCAGCAGTGAAAGGGGGCCGGCTGAAGCTTTCTTT. It codes for CASSERGPAEAFF.

The V gene is TRBV19, the J gene TRBJ2-3, with 10 bases matching TRBD1. The CDR3 consists of 16 residues. Germline CDR1 LNHDA, CDR2 SQIVND (reference sequence). Trimming removed 3 bases from V and 2 bases from J; junction bases left unmatched: 5. The CDR3 protein is CASSMTGGFSTDTQYF. CDR3 nucleotides: TGTGCCAGTAGTATGACAGGGGGCTTTTCCACAGATACGCAGTATTTT.

The V gene is TRBV30, the J gene TRBJ1-3; D is unresolved. The CDR3 loop spans 14 amino acids. In germline, CDR1 is GTSNPN, CDR2 SVGIG (reference sequence). V was cut by 5 bases and J by 1 base, with 12 bases left in between. The CDR3 sequence is CAWGGRGSGNTIYF. The CDR3 DNA reads TGTGCCTGGGGAGGGCGCGGATCTGGAAACACCATATATTTT.

The rearrangement uses TRBV6-5 and TRBJ1-2; D is perhaps TRBD1 (6 bases). V was pared by 1 base and J by 0 bases, with 9 bases between. The CDR3 covers 15 residues. CDR1 MNHEY and CDR2 SVGAGI come from the germline V gene. The chain's CDR3 is CASSYLQGANYGYTF. The CDR3 DNA reads TGTGCCAGCAGTTACTTACAGGGCGCTAACTATGGCTACACCTTC.

This chain links TRBV3-1 (or the pseudogene TRBV3-2) with TRBJ1-6, with 9 bases that match TRBD1. J was trimmed by 9 bases and V by 4 bases; bases with no gene match: 4. Germline V gives CDR1 LGHDT, CDR2 YNNKEL (reference sequence). The CDR3 sequence is 14 residues long. The CDR3 DNA reads TGTGCCAGCAGCCGGGACAGGGAATCTTCACCCCTCCACTTT. This codes for CASSRDRESSPLHF.

The chain carries TRBV11-2 and TRBJ2-3; possible D gene TRBD1, 5 bases. Germline V gives CDR1 SGHAT, CDR2 FQNNGV. CDR3 size: 16 residues. Trimming removed 3 bases from V and 3 bases from J, with 16 bases in between. CDR3: CASSFHIGKGTDTQYF. CDR3 bases: TGTGCCAGCAGCTTTCATATCGGTAAGGGGACAGATACGCAGTATTTT.

This rearrangement joins TRBV6-5 to TRBJ1-1, with D perhaps matching TRBD1 (6 bases). The germline V gene has CDR1 MNHEY and CDR2 SVGAGI. V was clipped by 5 bases and J by 4 bases, with 14 bases between them. The CDR3 sequence is 14 residues long. The CDR3 spells CASSIKQGATEAFF. CDR3 DNA: TGTGCCAGCAGTATAAAACAGGGTGCCACTGAAGCTTTCTTT.

The V and J genes are TRBV3-1 (or the pseudogene TRBV3-2) and TRBJ2-6; 9 bases are a match to TRBD2. CDR3 length: 17 residues. CDR1 LGHDT and CDR2 YNNKEL come from the germline V gene (reference sequence). J gave up 2 bases and V 4 bases, and 6 bases lay outside the gene matches. CDR3 DNA sequence: TGTGCCAGCAGCCGAGGCGGGGGGGCGGCTGGGGCCAACGTCCTGACTTTC. This translates into CASSRGGGAAGANVLTF.

In its sample, this clone was seen a few times. The genes are TRBV5-1 and TRBJ2-7; 7 nucleotides align to TRBD2. With 4 bases clipped from V and 1 base from J, the junction kept 8 bases outside the gene matches. The CDR3 sequence is 15 residues long. CDR1 is SGHRS and CDR2 is YFSETQ in the germline V gene. The CDR3 loop is CASSRGEGMSYEQYF. For the CDR3, the DNA is TGCGCCAGCAGCCGGGGGGAGGGCATGTCCTACGAGCAGTACTTC.

The rearrangement links TRBV6-5 to TRBJ1-5; D not certain. The CDR3 spans 14 residues. The germline V gene encodes CDR1 MNHEY and CDR2 SVGAGI. V lost 4 bases and J 4 bases, leaving 11 bases between the germline ends. CDR3 in amino acids: CASSLTADNQPQHF. Written as DNA, the CDR3 is TGTGCCAGCAGTTTAACAGCAGATAATCAGCCCCAGCATTTT.

The genes are TRBV6-5 and TRBJ1-6; 7 bases are shared with TRBD1. Germline trimming cut 8 bases from V and 4 bases from J; bases unmatched to any gene: 5. Germline lookup yields CDR1 MNHEY and CDR2 SVGAGI. CDR3 length: 14 amino acids. This CDR3 reads CASLPGGYNSPLHF. CDR3 nucleotide sequence: TGTGCCAGCCTCCCAGGGGGATATAATTCACCCCTCCACTTT.

The rearrangement uses TRBV20-1 and TRBJ1-1; 7 nucleotides line up with TRBD1. The CDR3 runs 11 residues. From germline, CDR1 is DFQATT and CDR2 SNEGSKA (reference sequence). Unmatched junction bases numbered 3, after V lost 4 bases and J lost 7 bases. CDR3 protein: CSAIRGSEAFF. DNA of the CDR3: TGCAGTGCTATCAGGGGGAGTGAAGCTTTCTTT.

The chain joins TRBV24-1 to TRBJ2-3, with 12 bases matching TRBD2. After removal of 6 bases from V and 0 bases from J, the junction contained 9 bases not matched to a gene. The CDR3 has 18 amino acids. The germline CDR1 and CDR2 sequences are KGHDR and SFDVKD. CDR3: CATSTMTSGGLSTDTQYF. In DNA form, the CDR3 reads TGTGCCACCAGTACGATGACTAGCGGGGGCCTCAGCACAGATACGCAGTATTTT.

J is TRBJ1-5 and V is TRBV5-1; 7 bases align to TRBD1. V lost 2 bases, J lost 3 bases, and 5 bases stayed unmatched. The germline gives CDR1 SGHRS, CDR2 YFSETQ. CDR3 length: 15 residues. Written as DNA, the CDR3 is TGCGCCAGCAGCTTAGGGGGCCGCCCCAATCAGCCCCAGCATTTT. It codes for CASSLGGRPNQPQHF.

In its sample, this clone was seen a few times. The chain recombines TRBV7-9 with TRBJ2-2, with a tentative D call TRBD1 (5 bases). V was trimmed by 7 bases and J by 7 bases, leaving 19 bases between them. The CDR3 is made up of 15 amino acids. Germline V gene lookup returns CDR1 SEHNR and CDR2 FQNEAQ (reference sequence). Here the CDR3 reads CASTPQGVLNGELFF. The CDR3 DNA reads as TGTGCCAGCACCCCCCAAGGGGTCTTGAACGGGGAGCTGTTTTTT.

The chain links TRBV19 to TRBJ2-7, with 8 bases fitting TRBD1. Germline trimming cut 4 bases from V and 2 bases from J; bases unmatched to any gene: 4. This CDR3 is built from 14 residues. Germline lookup yields CDR1 LNHDA and CDR2 SQIVND (reference sequence). The CDR3 sequence is CASSTRTGTYEQYF. In DNA, the CDR3 is TGTGCCAGTAGTACACGGACAGGGACCTACGAGCAGTACTTC.

The chain recombines TRBV3-1 (or the pseudogene TRBV3-2) with TRBJ1-2; D possibly corresponds to TRBD1 (5 bases). CDR1 is LGHDT and CDR2 is YNNKEL in the germline V gene (reference sequence). Trimming left V 1 base short and J 7 bases short, with 10 bases between. The CDR3 is made up of 13 amino acids. The CDR3 nucleotides are TGTGCCAGCAGCCAAGGGGGCACCGGTGGCTACACCTTC. Amino acids: CASSQGGTGGYTF.

This clone was seen a single time. The chain couples TRBV2 to TRBJ2-7, with TRBD1 identical over 10 bases. This CDR3 spans 15 amino acids. Looked up from germline, CDR1 is SNHLY and CDR2 is FYNNEI. J lost 2 bases, V lost 6 bases, and 7 bases had no gene match. CDR3 amino acids: CASRGGTGAAYEQYV. For the CDR3, the DNA is TGTGCCAGCAGGGGGGGGACAGGGGCGGCCTACGAGCAGTACGTC.

The rearrangement uses TRBV5-1 and TRBJ1-6, with D unclear. The V end was cut by 4 bases, the J end by 0 bases, with 11 bases between. Germline values: CDR1 SGHRS, CDR2 YFSETQ. The CDR3 is made up of 16 amino acids. The CDR3 DNA is TGCGCCAGCAGCGAACGGGTGGGCTCCTATAATTCACCCCTCCACTTT. This gives the protein CASSERVGSYNSPLHF. The entire variable domain, with the rest obtained from reference TRBV5-1 and TRBJ1-6, is as follows: KAGVTQTPRYLIKTRGQQVTLSCSPISGHRSVSWYQQTPGQGLQFLFEYFSETQRNKGNFPGRFSGRQFSNSRSEMNVSTLELGDSALYLCASSERVGSYNSPLHFGNGTRLTVT.

The V gene is TRBV14, the J gene TRBJ1-1; TRBD1 matches 10 bases. The germline V gene encodes CDR1 SGHDN and CDR2 FVKESK. After removal of 0 bases from V and 10 bases from J, the junction contained 5 bases not matched to a gene. The CDR3 consists of 14 residues. As DNA, the CDR3 is TGTGCCAGCAGCCAAGATGGGACAGGGGTGTCAGCTTTCTTT. Translated: CASSQDGTGVSAFF. Looking up the rest from reference TRBV14 and TRBJ1-1 gives the full variable domain: EAGVTQFPSHSVIEKGQTVTLRCDPISGHDNLYWYRRVMGKEIKFLLHFVKESKQDESGMPNNRFLAERTGGTYSTLKVQPAELEDSGVYFCASSQDGTGVSAFFGQGTRLTVV.

This chain links TRBV5-1 with TRBJ1-2; 8 bases map to TRBD1. Germline V gives CDR1 SGHRS, CDR2 YFSETQ. The CDR3 spans 15 residues. Trimming cost V 2 bases and J 2 bases; bases outside gene matches: 5. CDR3 sequence: CASSFDRGENYGYTF. The CDR3 bases are TGCGCCAGCAGCTTTGACAGGGGCGAGAACTATGGCTACACCTTC.

The rearrangement uses TRBV24-1 and TRBJ2-3; 11 bases map to TRBD1. CDR1 and CDR2 from the germline V gene are KGHDR and SFDVKD. With V trimmed by 4 bases and J by 4 bases, 3 bases remained unmatched. The length of the CDR3 is 15 residues. The CDR3 region is CATSERTGGADTQYF. CDR3 in DNA: TGTGCCACCAGTGAGCGGACAGGGGGCGCAGATACGCAGTATTTT.

This chain uses TRBV6-5 with TRBJ1-2; TRBD1 agrees at 7 bases. The length of the CDR3 is 13 residues. In germline, CDR1 is MNHEY, CDR2 SVGAGI. V was pared by 6 bases and J by 9 bases, with 10 bases of the junction left unmatched. CDR3 sequence (DNA): TGTGCCAGCAGCGTGACAGGGTCTGGGAGCTACACCTTC. Amino acid sequence: CASSVTGSGSYTF.

Comments on this clone: This same CDR3 is encoded by further DNA sequences in the sample. The gene calls are TRBV5-1 and TRBJ2-3, with D maybe TRBD1 (5 bases). The CDR3 is made up of 14 amino acids. The germline V and J ends were trimmed by 1 base and 0 bases, with 6 bases remaining between them. Germline values: CDR1 SGHRS, CDR2 YFSETQ. The CDR3, as DNA: TGCGCCAGCAGCTTGACAGGAAGCACAGATACGCAGTATTTT. Translation: CASSLTGSTDTQYF.

The chain is built from TRBV5-5 and TRBJ1-1; D not resolved. The CDR3 is 13 residues long. Germline V gives CDR1 SGHKS, CDR2 YYEKEE (reference sequence). The V gene lost 0 bases and the J gene lost 8 bases, with 11 bases spanning the gap. The CDR3 DNA reads TGTGCCAGCAGCTTGGCCCCCTTAATGGAAGCTTTCTTT. It encodes CASSLAPLMEAFF.

The chain couples TRBV19 to TRBJ1-4; 8 bases line up with TRBD1. The V and J ends lost 6 bases and 3 bases, in that order; junction bases with no gene match: 6. The germline CDR1 and CDR2 sequences are LNHDA and SQIVND (reference sequence). The CDR3 has 15 residues. The CDR3 nucleotides read TGTGCCAGTAGCCCCAGGGGGCTACCTAATGAAAAACTGTTTTTT. Protein: CASSPRGLPNEKLFF.

The genes are TRBV4-2 and TRBJ2-7; D may be TRBD2 (5 bases). Per germline, CDR1 LGHNA and CDR2 YNFKEQ. The CDR3 consists of 14 residues. V was clipped by 0 bases and J by 3 bases, with 9 bases between them. CDR3 protein: CASSQELVNYEQYF. The DNA of the CDR3 is TGTGCCAGCAGCCAAGAACTAGTGAACTACGAGCAGTACTTC.